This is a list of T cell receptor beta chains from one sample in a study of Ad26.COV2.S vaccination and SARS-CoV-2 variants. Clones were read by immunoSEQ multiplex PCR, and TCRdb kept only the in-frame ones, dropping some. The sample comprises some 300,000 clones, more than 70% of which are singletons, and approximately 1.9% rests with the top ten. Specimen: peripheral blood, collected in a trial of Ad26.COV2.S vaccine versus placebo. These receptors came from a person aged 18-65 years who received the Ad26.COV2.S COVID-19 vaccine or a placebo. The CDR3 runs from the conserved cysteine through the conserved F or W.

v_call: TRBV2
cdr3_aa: CASEGTVNEQFF

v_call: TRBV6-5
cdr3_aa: CASRGDVWIGEQYF

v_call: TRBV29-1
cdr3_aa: CSARQGVSTEAFF

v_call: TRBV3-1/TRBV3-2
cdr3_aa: CASSQGERRSQYF

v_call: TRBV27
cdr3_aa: CASKYQGGRGSVYGYTF

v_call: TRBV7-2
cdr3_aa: CASSLGGVPKAFF

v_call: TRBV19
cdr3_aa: CASGEGRFYGYTF

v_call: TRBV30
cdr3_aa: CAWSMTRAQRGYGYTF

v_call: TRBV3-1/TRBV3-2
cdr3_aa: CASSLRTLTYEQYF

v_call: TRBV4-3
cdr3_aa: CASSQDLGQGGTQYF

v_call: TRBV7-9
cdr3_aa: CASSLGAEAPDTQYF

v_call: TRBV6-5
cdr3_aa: CASGRERASYEQYF

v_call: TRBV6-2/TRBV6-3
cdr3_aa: CASSSGRGGSDTQYF

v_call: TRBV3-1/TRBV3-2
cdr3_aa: CASSQGVSTEAFF

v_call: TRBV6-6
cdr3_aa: CASRQPIGVLNTEAFF

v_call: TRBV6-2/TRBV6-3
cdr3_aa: CASSYPRVGLALGLGETQYF

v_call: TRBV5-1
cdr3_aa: CASSLGHRDDTEAFF

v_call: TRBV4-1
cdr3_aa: CASSQVPGTANYGYTF

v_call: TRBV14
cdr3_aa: CASSHDRITGELFF

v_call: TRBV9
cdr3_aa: CASTETTGSGPLHF

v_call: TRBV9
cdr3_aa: CASSPQQQGAGNTIYF

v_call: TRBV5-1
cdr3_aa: CASRADTEAFF

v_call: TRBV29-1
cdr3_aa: CSALTGQGAYEQYF

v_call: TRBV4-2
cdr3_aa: CASSQEFSRRTSGNTIYF

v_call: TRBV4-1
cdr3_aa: CASSQVGGRQPQHF

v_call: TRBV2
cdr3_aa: CASSVKGEKLFF

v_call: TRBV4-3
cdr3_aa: CASSQDRWGGPETQYF

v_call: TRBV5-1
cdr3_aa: CASRGAISGANVLTF

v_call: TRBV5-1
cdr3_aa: CASSLGQFTDTQYF

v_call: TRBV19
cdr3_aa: CASSIPTAGELFF

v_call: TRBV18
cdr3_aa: CASSLAQETQYF

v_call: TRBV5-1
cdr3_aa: CASTIGVMNTEAFF

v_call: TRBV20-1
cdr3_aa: CSATGEKLFF

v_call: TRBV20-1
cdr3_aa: CSASSRPYEQYF

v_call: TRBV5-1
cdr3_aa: CASSLRKGRDLPYEQYF